Shown below are 18 T cell receptor beta chains from a single sample sequenced in a study of metastatic and nonmetastatic thyroid tumors. Patients were all untreated before their thyroid surgery. TCRdb re-processed the PCR reads through MiXCR. The data contain tens of thousands of clones, approximately 22% of them seen just once; the ten biggest clones take up 39%. Sequencing was performed on blood. These TCRs come from a female donor with papillary thyroid cancer or a benign thyroid nodule (not recorded which). Some clones in this sample may be carry-over from other donors' samples.

This clone was picked up many times. The chain couples TRBV5-1 to TRBJ1-6; no clear D. V lost 1 base, J lost 3 bases, and 11 bases lay in between. CDR1 and CDR2 (germline): SGHRS, YFSETQ. The CDR3 runs to 16 residues. CDR3 residues: CASSLRGTNYNSPLHF. In DNA form, the CDR3 reads TGCGCCAGCAGCTTGCGGGGAACGAACTATAATTCACCCCTCCACTTT.

Written as DNA, the CDR3 is TGTGCCAGCAGTGAAGTGGTTAGCCCCTACGAGCAGTACTTC. Translation gives CASSEVVSPYEQYF. This chain links TRBV6-1 with TRBJ2-7; D not resolved. Germline CDR1 MNHNS, CDR2 SASEGT. This CDR3 contains 14 residues. V was cut by 1 base and J by 2 bases, with 9 bases left in between.

This clone showed up many times. Other DNA sequences in the sample encode the same CDR3. The chain links TRBV30 to TRBJ2-2; a weak D match, TRBD1 (5 bases). The V gene's germline CDR1 is GTSNPN and CDR2 SVGIG (reference sequence). This CDR3 region has 15 residues. With 4 bases removed from V and 6 bases from J, the gap between germline ends came to 18 bases. The chain's CDR3 is CAWTLGVPLAGELFF. The CDR3 region has the DNA TGTGCCTGGACTCTAGGGGTCCCCCTGGCCGGGGAGCTGTTTTTT.

The V and J genes are TRBV6-2 or TRBV6-3 and TRBJ2-5; TRBD1 matches 8 bases. The germline gives CDR1 MNHEY, CDR2 SVGEGT. CDR3 length: 13 amino acids. The V segment lost 5 bases and the J segment 5 bases; nucleotides outside the gene matches: 4. The CDR3 region is CASSEDREETQYF. The CDR3 DNA is TGTGCCAGCAGTGAGGACAGGGAGGAGACCCAGTACTTC.

This clone was counted ten times or more. This chain joins TRBV20-1 and TRBJ2-6; 12 bases fit TRBD2. Looked up from germline, CDR1 is DFQATT and CDR2 is SNEGSKA (reference sequence). This CDR3 region has 18 residues. V lost 0 bases to trimming and J lost 3 bases; unmatched junction nucleotides: 6. DNA of the CDR3: TGCAGTGCTAGAGAAACTAGCGGGAGGACGAGTGGGGCCAACGTCCTGACTTTC. Translating it yields CSARETSGRTSGANVLTF.

In this sample, this clone turned up many times. The V and J genes are TRBV5-1 and TRBJ2-1, with TRBD2 identical over 12 bases. The CDR3 extends over 17 amino acids. The J segment lost 8 bases and the V segment lost 7 bases, leaving 16 bases of the junction unmatched. Per germline, CDR1 SGHRS and CDR2 YFSETQ. Here the CDR3 DNA reads TGCGCCAGCGGGGGCCCCCCTTCTAGCGGGAGGGCCGATGAGCAGTTCTTC. As protein: CASGGPPSSGRADEQFF.

The rearrangement uses TRBV28 and TRBJ2-5, with 7 positions matching TRBD1. Unmatched junction bases numbered 15, after V lost 9 bases and J lost 5 bases. CDR1 is MDHEN and CDR2 is SYDVKM in the germline V gene. The CDR3 has 15 residues. The CDR3 spells CARSPRQGRGETQYF. The CDR3 nucleotides read TGTGCCAGGAGTCCCCGACAGGGACGGGGCGAGACCCAGTACTTC. The entire variable domain, with the rest obtained from reference TRBV28 and TRBJ2-5, is as follows: DVKVTQSSRYLVKRTGEKVFLECVQDMDHENMFWYRQDPGLGLRLIYFSYDVKMKEKGDIPEGYSVSREKKERFSLILESASTNQTSMYLCARSPRQGRGETQYFGPGTRLLVL.

This clone was detected a few times. This chain joins TRBV20-1 and TRBJ2-3, with TRBD2 as a possible D gene (5 bases). The CDR3 contains 15 residues. CDR1 and CDR2 from the germline V gene are DFQATT and SNEGSKA (reference sequence). Trimming pared 3 bases from V and 1 base from J, leaving 14 bases between. CDR3 in DNA: TGCAGTGCTAGGCCCCTAGCCCGGGGCACAGATACGCAGTATTTT. It encodes CSARPLARGTDTQYF.

This clone was seen repeatedly, ten times or more. The chain couples TRBV30 to TRBJ1-2; TRBD1 is a possible D gene (5 bases). The ends were cut back, 5 bases at V and 8 bases at J, with 15 bases in the middle. CDR3 length: 12 amino acids. Germline CDR1 GTSNPN, CDR2 SVGIG (reference sequence). The CDR3 region has the DNA TGTGCCTGGGGTCTTGGGGGTGGCGGCTACACCTTC. Its protein is CAWGLGGGGYTF.

This clone was detected many times. This chain uses TRBV29-1 with TRBJ2-7; 14 positions agree with TRBD2. Germline V gene sequence: CDR1 SQVTM, CDR2 ANQGSEA. The CDR3 extends over 17 amino acids. V lost 7 bases and J lost 7; bases outside the gene matches: 18. The CDR3 is CSAWTPGTSGSIVEQYF. The CDR3 DNA follows: TGCAGCGCTTGGACCCCTGGGACTAGCGGGAGTATCGTTGAGCAGTACTTC.

V and J are TRBV6-1 and TRBJ1-1, with 7 bases that match TRBD1. CDR1 is MNHNS and CDR2 is SASEGT in the germline V gene. The CDR3 loop spans 15 amino acids. Trimming cost V 10 bases and J 9 bases; bases outside gene matches: 20. DNA for the CDR3: TGTGCCACCACGACAGGGCCAGCCAGCTATACCCAAGCTTTCTTT. Translation: CATTTGPASYTQAFF.

This clone has ten or more counts. This may arise from a read error, as a much more abundant clone is one base away. The CDR3 ends on some other residue instead of the conserved phenylalanine or tryptophan, so this is likely a read error. This sequence joins TRBV6-4 and TRBJ2-7; D remains unclear. Trimming left V 5 bases short and J 3 bases short, with 14 bases between. The CDR3 has 14 residues. Germline-derived CDR1 and CDR2 are MRHNA and SNTAGT. The CDR3, as DNA: TGTGCCAGCAGTCATTCTAGTCCGCTCTACGAGCAGTACCTC. This codes for CASSHSSPLYEQYL.

Many counts were recorded for this clone. The chain combines TRBV10-2 with TRBJ1-5; D ambiguous. Germline lookup yields CDR1 WSHSY and CDR2 SAAADI. The V and J ends lost 6 bases and 3 bases respectively, with 9 bases between them. The CDR3 is 13 residues long. CDR3: CASREYNNQPQHF. CDR3 coding DNA: TGCGCCAGCAGGGAATATAACAATCAGCCCCAGCATTTT.

This clone was counted only a few times. The rearrangement uses TRBV6-1 and TRBJ1-5; tentatively, D is TRBD1 (5 bases). The end of the DNA aligns better with TRBJ2-3, so the J call may be wrong. The germline V gene encodes CDR1 MNHNS and CDR2 SASEGT. There are 17 residues in the CDR3. The DNA of the CDR3 is TGTGCCAGCAGTGAAGCGGTGGGGCTAGGTAGCAATCAGCCCCAGTATTTT. It specifies CASSEAVGLGSNQPQYF.

Many counts were recorded for this clone. The J gene is TRBJ2-7, the V gene TRBV7-6; 7 bases match TRBD1. The V segment lost 5 bases and the J segment 3 bases; nucleotides outside the gene matches: 10. The CDR3 consists of 15 residues. Germline values: CDR1 SGHVS, CDR2 FNYEAQ. The chain's CDR3 is CASSPGRAGGYEQYF. The CDR3 nucleotides are TGTGCCAGCAGCCCCGGCAGGGCAGGGGGCTACGAGCAGTACTTC.

The chain combines TRBV2 with TRBJ2-5; TRBD2 matches at 10 bases. The germline gives CDR1 SNHLY, CDR2 FYNNEI. The V and J ends lost 8 bases and 4 bases, in that order; junction bases with no gene match: 13. The CDR3 spans 16 residues. The CDR3 region is CASRRDLSGGRETQYF. The CDR3, as DNA: TGTGCCAGCCGGAGGGATCTTAGCGGGGGGCGAGAGACCCAGTACTTC.

The chain carries TRBV12-3 or TRBV12-4 and TRBJ1-2; the D is unclear. The CDR3 loop spans 14 amino acids. Trimming cost V 1 base and J 7 bases, with 13 bases left between them. The CDR3 region is CASSLGGGRGGYTF. CDR3 nucleotide sequence: TGTGCCAGCAGTTTAGGTGGCGGCCGGGGTGGCTACACCTTC.

The table lists this clone with a count of one. Mismatch with germline at one junction end may stem from a read error. Additional DNA sequences in this sample encode the identical CDR3. The chain links TRBV9 to TRBJ1-3; TRBD1 is a possible D gene (5 bases). The CDR3 contains 13 residues. Germline V gives CDR1 SGDLS, CDR2 YYNGEE. The CDR3, as DNA: TGTGCGAGCAGCGTAGGGGCAGCAAACGCCATATATTTT. Amino acid sequence: CASSVGAANAIYF.